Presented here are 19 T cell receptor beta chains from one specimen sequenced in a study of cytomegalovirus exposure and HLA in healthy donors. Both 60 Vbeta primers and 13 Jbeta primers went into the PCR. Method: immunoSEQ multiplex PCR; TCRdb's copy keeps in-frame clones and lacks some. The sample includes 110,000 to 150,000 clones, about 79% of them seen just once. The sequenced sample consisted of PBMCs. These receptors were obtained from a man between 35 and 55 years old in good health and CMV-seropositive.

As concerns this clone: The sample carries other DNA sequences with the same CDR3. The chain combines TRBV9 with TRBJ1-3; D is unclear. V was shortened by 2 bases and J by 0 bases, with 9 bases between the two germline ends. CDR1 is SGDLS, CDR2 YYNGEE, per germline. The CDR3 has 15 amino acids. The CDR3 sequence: CASSVEALSGNTIYF. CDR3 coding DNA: TGTGCCAGCAGCGTGGAGGCCCTCTCTGGAAACACCATATATTTT.

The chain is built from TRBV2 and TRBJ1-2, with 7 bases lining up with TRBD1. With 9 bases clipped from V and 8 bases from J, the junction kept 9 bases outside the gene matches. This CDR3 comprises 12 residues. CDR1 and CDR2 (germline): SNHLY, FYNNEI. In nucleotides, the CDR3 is TGTGCCAGTGACCGGGACAGCGGGGGCTACACCTTC. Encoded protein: CASDRDSGGYTF.

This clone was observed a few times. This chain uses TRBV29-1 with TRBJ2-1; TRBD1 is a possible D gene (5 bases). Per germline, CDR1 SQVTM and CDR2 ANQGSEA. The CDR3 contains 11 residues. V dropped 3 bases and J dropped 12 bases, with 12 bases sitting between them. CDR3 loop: CSVDWQGGQFF. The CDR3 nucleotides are TGCAGCGTTGATTGGCAGGGTGGGCAGTTCTTC.

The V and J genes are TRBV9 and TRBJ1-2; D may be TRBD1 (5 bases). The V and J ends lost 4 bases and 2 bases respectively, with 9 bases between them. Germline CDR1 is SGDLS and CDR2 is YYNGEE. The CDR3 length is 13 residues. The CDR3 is CASSLDRNYGYTF. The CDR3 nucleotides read TGTGCCAGCAGCCTTGACAGAAACTATGGCTACACCTTC. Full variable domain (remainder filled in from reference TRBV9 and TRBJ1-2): DSGVTQTPKHLITATGQRVTLRCSPRSGDLSVYWYQQSLDQGLQFLIQYYNGEERAKGNILERFSAQQFPDLHSELNLSSLELGDSALYFCASSLDRNYGYTFGSGTRLTVV.

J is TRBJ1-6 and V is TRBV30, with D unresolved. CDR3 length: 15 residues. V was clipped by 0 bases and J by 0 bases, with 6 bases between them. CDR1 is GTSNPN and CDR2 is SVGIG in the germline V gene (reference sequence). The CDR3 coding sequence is TGTGCCTGGAGTGTTATGAGCTCCTATAATTCACCCCTCCACTTT. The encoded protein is CAWSVMSSYNSPLHF. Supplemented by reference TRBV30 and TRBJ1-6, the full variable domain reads SQTIHQWPATLVQPVGSPLSLECTVEGTSNPNLYWYRQAAGRGLQLLFYSVGIGQISSEVPQNLSASRPQDRQFILSSKKLLLSDSGFYLCAWSVMSSYNSPLHFGNGTRLTVT.

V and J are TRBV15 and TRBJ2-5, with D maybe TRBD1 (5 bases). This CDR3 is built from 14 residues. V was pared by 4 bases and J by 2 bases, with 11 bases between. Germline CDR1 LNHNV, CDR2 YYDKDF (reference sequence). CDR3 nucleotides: TGTGCCACCAGCACTCGACAGACGCAAGAGACCCAGTACTTC. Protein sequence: CATSTRQTQETQYF.

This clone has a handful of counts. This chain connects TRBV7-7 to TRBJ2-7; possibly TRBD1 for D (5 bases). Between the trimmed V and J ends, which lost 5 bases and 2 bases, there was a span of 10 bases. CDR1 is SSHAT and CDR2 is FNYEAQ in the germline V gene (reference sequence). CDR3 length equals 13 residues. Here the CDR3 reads CASSQDRAYEQYF. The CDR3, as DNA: TGTGCCAGCAGCCAAGACAGAGCCTACGAGCAGTACTTC.

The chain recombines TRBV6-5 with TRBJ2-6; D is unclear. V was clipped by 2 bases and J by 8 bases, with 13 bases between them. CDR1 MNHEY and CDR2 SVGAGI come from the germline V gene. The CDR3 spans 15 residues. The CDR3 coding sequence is TGTGCCAGCAGTTACGGCCAGGAAAGTTCCAACGTCCTGACTTTC. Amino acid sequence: CASSYGQESSNVLTF.

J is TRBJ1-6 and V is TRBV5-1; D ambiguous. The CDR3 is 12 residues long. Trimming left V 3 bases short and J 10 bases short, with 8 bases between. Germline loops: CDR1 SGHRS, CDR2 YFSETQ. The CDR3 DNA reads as TGCGCCAGCAGCTCTGGAGGCTCACCCCTCCACTTT. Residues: CASSSGGSPLHF.

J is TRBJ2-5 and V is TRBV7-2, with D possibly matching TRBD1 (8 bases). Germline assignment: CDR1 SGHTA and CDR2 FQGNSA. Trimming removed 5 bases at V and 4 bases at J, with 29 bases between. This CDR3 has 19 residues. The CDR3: CASSVKGGPTGVDSETQYF. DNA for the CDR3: TGTGCCAGCAGCGTAAAGGGGGGGCCGACAGGGGTTGATTCAGAGACCCAGTACTTC.

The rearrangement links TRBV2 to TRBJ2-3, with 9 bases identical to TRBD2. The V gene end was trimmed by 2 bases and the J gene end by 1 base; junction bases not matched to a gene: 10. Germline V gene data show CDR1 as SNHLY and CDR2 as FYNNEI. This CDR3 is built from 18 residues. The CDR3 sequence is CASSEWIAGAGGTDTQYF. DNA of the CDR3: TGTGCCAGCAGTGAATGGATAGCGGGGGCAGGAGGCACAGATACGCAGTATTTT.

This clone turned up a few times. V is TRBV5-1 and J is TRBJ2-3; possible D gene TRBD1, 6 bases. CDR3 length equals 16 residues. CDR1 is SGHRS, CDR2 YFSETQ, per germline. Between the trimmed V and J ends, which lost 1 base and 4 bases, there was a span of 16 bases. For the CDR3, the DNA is TGCGCCAGCAGCTTGTTGTGGGGAGAGGGGGCAGATACGCAGTATTTT. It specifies CASSLLWGEGADTQYF.

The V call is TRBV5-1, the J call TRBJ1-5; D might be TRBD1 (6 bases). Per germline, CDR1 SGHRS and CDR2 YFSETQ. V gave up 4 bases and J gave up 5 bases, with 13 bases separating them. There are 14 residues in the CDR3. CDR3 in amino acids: CASSLTGTDQPQHF. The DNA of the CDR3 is TGCGCCAGCAGCCTAACAGGGACGGATCAGCCCCAGCATTTT.

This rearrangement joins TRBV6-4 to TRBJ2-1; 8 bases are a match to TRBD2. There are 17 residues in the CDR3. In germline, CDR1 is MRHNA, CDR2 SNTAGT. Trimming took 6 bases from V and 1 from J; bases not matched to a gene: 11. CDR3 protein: CASSLIESSGSYNEQFF. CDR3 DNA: TGTGCCAGCAGCCTGATAGAGTCTAGCGGGTCCTACAATGAGCAGTTCTTC.

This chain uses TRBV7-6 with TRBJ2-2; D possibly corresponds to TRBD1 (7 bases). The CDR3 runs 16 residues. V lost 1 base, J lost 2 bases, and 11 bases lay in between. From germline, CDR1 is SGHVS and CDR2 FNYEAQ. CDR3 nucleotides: TGTGCCAGCAGCTTAGTGGAGGGGGCAAACACCGGGGAGCTGTTTTTT. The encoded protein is CASSLVEGANTGELFF.

CDR3 protein: CASSLQGPQPQHF. CDR3 nucleotide sequence: TGTGCCAGCAGCCTGCAGGGTCCCCAGCCCCAGCATTTT. V usage is TRBV6-1 and J usage is TRBJ1-5, with a possible D match to TRBD1 (5 bases). Germline values: CDR1 MNHNS, CDR2 SASEGT. Trimming removed 6 bases at V and 7 bases at J, with 13 bases between. There are 13 residues in the CDR3.

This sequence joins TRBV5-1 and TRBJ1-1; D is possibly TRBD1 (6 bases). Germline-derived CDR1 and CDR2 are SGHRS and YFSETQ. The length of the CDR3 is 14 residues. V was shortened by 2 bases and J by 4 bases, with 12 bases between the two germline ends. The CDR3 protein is CASSLQGIGTEAFF. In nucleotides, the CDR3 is TGCGCCAGCAGCTTACAGGGAATTGGCACTGAAGCTTTCTTT. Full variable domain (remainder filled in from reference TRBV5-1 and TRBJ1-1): KAGVTQTPRYLIKTRGQQVTLSCSPISGHRSVSWYQQTPGQGLQFLFEYFSETQRNKGNFPGRFSGRQFSNSRSEMNVSTLELGDSALYLCASSLQGIGTEAFFGQGTRLTVV.

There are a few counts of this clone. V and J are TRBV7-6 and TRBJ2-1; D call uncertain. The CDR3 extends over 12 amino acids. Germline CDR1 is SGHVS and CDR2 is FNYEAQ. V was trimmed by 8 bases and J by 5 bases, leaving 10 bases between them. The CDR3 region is CASRDIDNEQFF. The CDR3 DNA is TGTGCCAGCCGCGACATCGACAATGAGCAGTTCTTC.

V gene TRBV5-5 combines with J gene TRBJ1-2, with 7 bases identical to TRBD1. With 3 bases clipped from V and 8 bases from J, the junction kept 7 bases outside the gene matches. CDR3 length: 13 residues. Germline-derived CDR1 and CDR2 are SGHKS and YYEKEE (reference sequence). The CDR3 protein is CASSYRDSRGYTF. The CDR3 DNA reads TGTGCCAGCAGCTACCGGGACAGCAGAGGCTACACCTTC.